This entry is about one TCR beta chain. The antigen is not known. CDR1 and CDR2 from the germline V gene are SGHVS and FNYEAQ. The CDR3 consists of 16 residues. With 5 bases clipped from V and 2 bases from J, the junction kept 8 bases outside the gene matches. The record originates from a study of beta chain features in type 1 diabetes. Study results and caveats: Among all four CD4+ subsets, Type 1 diabetes patients had TCRB CDR3s that were moderately but significantly shorter.

All of the isolated RNA was reverse transcribed, so expressed TCRB transcripts were sequenced. Clones were sequenced by immunoSEQ multiplex PCR, and TCRdb holds only the in-frame ones, with some missing. The table has around 250,000 clones, 11% to 15% seen once. The sample consisted of naive CD4+ T cells from blood. The receptor comes from a man aged 25 to 45 with type 1 diabetes. This chain uses TRBV7-6 with TRBJ2-2; 7 bases fit TRBD1. The CDR3: CASSPPPGGNTGELFF. CDR3 sequence (DNA): TGTGCCAGCAGCCCCCCCCCAGGGGGTAACACCGGGGAGCTGTTTTTT.